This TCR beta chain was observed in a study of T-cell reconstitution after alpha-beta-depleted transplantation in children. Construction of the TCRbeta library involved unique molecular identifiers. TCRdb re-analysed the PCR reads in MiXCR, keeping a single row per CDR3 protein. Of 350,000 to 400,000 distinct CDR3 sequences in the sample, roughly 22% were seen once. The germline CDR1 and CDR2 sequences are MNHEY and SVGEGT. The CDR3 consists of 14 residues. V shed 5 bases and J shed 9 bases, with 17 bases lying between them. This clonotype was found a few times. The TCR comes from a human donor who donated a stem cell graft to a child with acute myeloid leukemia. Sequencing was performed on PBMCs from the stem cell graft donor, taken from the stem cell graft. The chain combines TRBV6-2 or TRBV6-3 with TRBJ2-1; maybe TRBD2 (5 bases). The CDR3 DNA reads TGTGCCAGCAGTCGAACAATGCGGGCGGCTGAGCAGTTCTTC. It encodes CASSRTMRAAEQFF.